A single sample gave rise to the 11 T cell receptor beta chains below, sequenced in a study of blood T cell repertoires in COVID-19. The protocol was immunoSEQ multiplex PCR, while the TCRdb copy is restricted to in-frame clones and leaves out a portion. The sample has roughly 250,000 clones; around 83% are singletons. Sequenced input: peripheral blood. Receptors originate from a woman aged 45-65 years with acute or convalescent COVID-19.

The V and J genes are TRBV6-5 and TRBJ2-5, with TRBD2 identical over 7 bases. The CDR3 covers 14 residues. CDR1 and CDR2 from the germline V gene are MNHEY and SVGAGI. CDR3 in DNA: TGTGTCGGGGGAGGGGCCAGCTTAGTAGAGACCCAGTACTTC. Amino acid sequence: CVGGGASLVETQYF.

The V gene is TRBV7-8, the J gene TRBJ1-1; D gene uncertain. Germline CDR1 is SGHVS and CDR2 is FQNEAQ. V lost 2 bases and J 1 base, leaving 14 bases between the germline ends. This CDR3 contains 16 residues. CDR3 region: CASSLQWSGGNTEAFF. DNA of the CDR3: TGTGCCAGCAGCTTACAATGGTCGGGAGGGAACACTGAAGCTTTCTTT.

The V and J genes are TRBV6-2 or TRBV6-3 and TRBJ1-2; maybe TRBD1 (5 bases). The CDR3 length is 14 residues. CDR1 and CDR2 from the germline V gene are MNHEY and SVGEGT. Between the trimmed V and J ends, which lost 6 bases and 4 bases, there was a span of 15 bases. CDR3 coding DNA: TGTGCCAGCAGCTCGGCCACAGGATTCTATGGCTACACCTTC. Residues: CASSSATGFYGYTF.

The chain joins TRBV5-4 to TRBJ1-2; 8 nucleotides align to TRBD1. After removal of 5 bases from V and 3 bases from J, the junction contained 9 bases not matched to a gene. This CDR3 has 15 residues. Per the germline V gene, CDR1 is SGHNT and CDR2 is YYREEE (reference sequence). Here the CDR3 reads CASRDGQGGYYGYTF. CDR3 sequence (DNA): TGTGCCAGCAGGGACGGACAGGGAGGTTACTATGGCTACACCTTC. The entire variable domain, with the rest obtained from reference TRBV5-4 and TRBJ1-2, is as follows: ETGVTQSPTHLIKTRGQQVTLRCSSQSGHNTVSWYQQALGQGPQFIFQYYREEENGRGNFPPRFSGLQFPNYSSELNVNALELDDSALYLCASRDGQGGYYGYTFGSGTRLTVV.

The genes are TRBV28 and TRBJ2-5; 9 bases map to TRBD1. The CDR3 length is 14 residues. V dropped 5 bases and J dropped 4; count of bases not matched to a gene: 5. The germline V gene encodes CDR1 MDHEN and CDR2 SYDVKM. CDR3: CASSDDRGVETQYF. CDR3 nucleotides: TGTGCCAGCAGTGACGACAGGGGGGTAGAGACCCAGTACTTC.

This chain links TRBV3-1 (or the pseudogene TRBV3-2) with TRBJ2-3; no clear D. CDR1 LGHDT and CDR2 YNNKEL come from the germline V gene (reference sequence). This CDR3 is built from 13 residues. Trimming took off 1 base at V and 8 bases at J, with 10 bases between the two ends. The CDR3 reads CASSQGGAVTQYF. CDR3 sequence (DNA): TGTGCCAGCAGCCAAGGAGGAGCCGTTACGCAGTATTTT.

The chain employs TRBV6-5 and TRBJ2-2; 9 bases map to TRBD1. With 7 bases clipped from V and 5 bases from J, the junction kept 5 bases outside the gene matches. The CDR3 totals 14 residues. Germline V gene lookup returns CDR1 MNHEY and CDR2 SVGAGI. The CDR3: CASIVDRGTGELFF. CDR3 sequence (DNA): TGTGCCAGCATCGTAGACAGGGGGACCGGGGAGCTGTTTTTT.

This chain uses TRBV15 with TRBJ2-5; weak D call: TRBD2 (6 bases). Germline CDR1 LNHNV, CDR2 YYDKDF (reference sequence). The V gene lost 1 base and the J gene lost 3 bases, with 12 bases spanning the gap. This CDR3 spans 15 amino acids. The CDR3 DNA reads as TGTGCCACCAGCAGAGCGGGAGTAGAGAAAGAGACCCAGTACTTC. Its protein product is CATSRAGVEKETQYF.

The chain has TRBV10-1 and TRBJ1-4; TRBD1 matches 9 bases. The V and J ends lost 2 bases and 3 bases, in that order; junction bases with no gene match: 10. The germline CDR1 and CDR2 sequences are WNHNN and SYGVQD (reference sequence). This CDR3 is built from 18 residues. The CDR3 nucleotides read TGCGCCAGCAGTGAGGAGTACAGGGACAGGGTCGCTAATGAAAAACTGTTTTTT. It is translated as CASSEEYRDRVANEKLFF.

The chain employs TRBV19 and TRBJ2-5, with a weak D call TRBD2 (6 bases). CDR3 length: 16 amino acids. Germline assignment: CDR1 LNHDA and CDR2 SQIVND (reference sequence). Trimming left V 3 bases short and J 4 bases short, with 18 bases between. For the CDR3, the DNA is TGTGCCAGTAGTATTGGCGAGGGAGGCCCGGGAGAGACCCAGTACTTC. It specifies CASSIGEGGPGETQYF.

This chain uses TRBV5-6 with TRBJ2-7; D gene unclear. CDR3 length: 12 residues. Germline V lookup: CDR1 SGHDT, CDR2 YYEEEE. Between the trimmed V and J ends, which lost 0 bases and 3 bases, there was a span of 4 bases. This CDR3 is CASSLGLYEQYF. The CDR3 DNA is TGTGCCAGCAGCTTGGGACTCTACGAGCAGTACTTC.